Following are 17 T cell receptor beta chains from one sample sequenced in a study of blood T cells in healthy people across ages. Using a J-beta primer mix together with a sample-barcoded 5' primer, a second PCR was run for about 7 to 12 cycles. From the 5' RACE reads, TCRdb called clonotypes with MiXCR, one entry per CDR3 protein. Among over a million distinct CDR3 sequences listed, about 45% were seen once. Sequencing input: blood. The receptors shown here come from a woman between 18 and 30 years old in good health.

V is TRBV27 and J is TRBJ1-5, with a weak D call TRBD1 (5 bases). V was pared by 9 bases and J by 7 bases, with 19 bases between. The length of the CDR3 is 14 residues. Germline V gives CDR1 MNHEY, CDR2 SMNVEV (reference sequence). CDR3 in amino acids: CASDSQASTQPQHF. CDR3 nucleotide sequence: TGTGCCAGTGACTCACAGGCCTCTACGCAGCCCCAGCATTTT.

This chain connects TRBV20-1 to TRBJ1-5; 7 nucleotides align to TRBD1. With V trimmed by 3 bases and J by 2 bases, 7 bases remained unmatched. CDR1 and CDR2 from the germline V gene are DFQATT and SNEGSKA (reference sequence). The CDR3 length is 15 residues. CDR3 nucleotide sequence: TGCAGTGCTAGGGCAACAGGGGCGGGCAATCAGCCCCAGCATTTT. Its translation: CSARATGAGNQPQHF.

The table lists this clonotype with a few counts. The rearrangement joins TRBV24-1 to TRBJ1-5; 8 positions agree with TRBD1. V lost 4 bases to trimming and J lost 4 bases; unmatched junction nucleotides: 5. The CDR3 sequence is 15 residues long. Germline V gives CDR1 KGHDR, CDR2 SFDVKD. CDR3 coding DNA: TGTGCCACCAGTGAACCAGGGGGCGGGAATCAGCCCCAGCATTTT. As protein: CATSEPGGGNQPQHF.

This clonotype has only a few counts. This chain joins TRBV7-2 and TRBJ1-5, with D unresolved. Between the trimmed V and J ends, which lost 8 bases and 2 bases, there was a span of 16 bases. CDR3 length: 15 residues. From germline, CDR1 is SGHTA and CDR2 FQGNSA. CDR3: CASGPLRRGNQPQHF. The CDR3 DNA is TGTGCCAGCGGCCCCCTTAGGAGGGGCAATCAGCCCCAGCATTTT.

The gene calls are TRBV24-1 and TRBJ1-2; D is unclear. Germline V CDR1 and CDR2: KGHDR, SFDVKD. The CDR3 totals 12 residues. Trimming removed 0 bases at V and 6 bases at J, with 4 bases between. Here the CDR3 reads CATSDLKDGYTF. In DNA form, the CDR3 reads TGTGCCACCAGTGATTTGAAGGATGGCTACACCTTC.

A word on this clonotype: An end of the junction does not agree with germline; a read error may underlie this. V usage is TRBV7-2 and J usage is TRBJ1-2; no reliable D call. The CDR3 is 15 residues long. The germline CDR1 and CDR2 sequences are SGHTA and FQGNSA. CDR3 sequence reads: CAGSLAAATNYGYTF. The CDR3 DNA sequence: TGTGCCGGCAGCTTAGCCGCAGCCACTAACTATGGCTACACCTTC.

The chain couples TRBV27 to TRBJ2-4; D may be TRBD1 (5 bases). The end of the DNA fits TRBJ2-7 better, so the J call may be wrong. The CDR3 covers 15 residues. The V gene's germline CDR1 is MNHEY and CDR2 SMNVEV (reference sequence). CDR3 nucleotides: TGTGCCAGCAGTTTAATTTGGGGCGGCACCTACGAGCAGTACTTC. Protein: CASSLIWGGTYEQYF.

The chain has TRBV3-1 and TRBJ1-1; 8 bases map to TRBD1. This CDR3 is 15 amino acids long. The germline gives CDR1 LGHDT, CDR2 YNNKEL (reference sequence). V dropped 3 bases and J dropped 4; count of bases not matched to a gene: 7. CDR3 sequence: CASSHNRGWFTEAFF. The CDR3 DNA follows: TGTGCCAGCAGCCACAACAGGGGGTGGTTCACTGAAGCTTTCTTT.

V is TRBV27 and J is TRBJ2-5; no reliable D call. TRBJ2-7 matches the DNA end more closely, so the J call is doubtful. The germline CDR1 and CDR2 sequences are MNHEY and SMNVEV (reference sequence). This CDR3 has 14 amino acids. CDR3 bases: TGTGCCAGCAGTTTTGGGTCCCTCGATTACGAGCAGTACTTC. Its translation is CASSFGSLDYEQYF.

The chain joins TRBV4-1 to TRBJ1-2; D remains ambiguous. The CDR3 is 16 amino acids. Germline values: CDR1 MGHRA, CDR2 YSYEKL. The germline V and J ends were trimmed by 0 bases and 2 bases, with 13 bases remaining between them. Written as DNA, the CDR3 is TGCGCCAGCAGCCAAGATTCTCGGGAAAAGAACTATGGCTACACCTTC. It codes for CASSQDSREKNYGYTF.

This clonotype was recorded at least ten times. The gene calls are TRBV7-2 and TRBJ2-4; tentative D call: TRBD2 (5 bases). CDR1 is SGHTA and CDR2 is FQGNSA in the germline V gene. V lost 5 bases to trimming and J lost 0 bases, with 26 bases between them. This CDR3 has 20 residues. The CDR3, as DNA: TGTGCCAGCAGCCTTTATGTGGGCGGGTGGAGCCAACTAGCCAAAAACATTCAGTACTTC. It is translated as CASSLYVGGWSQLAKNIQYF.

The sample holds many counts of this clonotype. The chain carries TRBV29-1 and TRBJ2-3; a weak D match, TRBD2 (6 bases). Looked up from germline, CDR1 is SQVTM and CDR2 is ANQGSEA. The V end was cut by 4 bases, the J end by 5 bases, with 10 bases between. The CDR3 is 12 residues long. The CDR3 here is CSVVPGGDTQYF. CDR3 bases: TGCAGCGTTGTCCCCGGGGGAGATACGCAGTATTTT.

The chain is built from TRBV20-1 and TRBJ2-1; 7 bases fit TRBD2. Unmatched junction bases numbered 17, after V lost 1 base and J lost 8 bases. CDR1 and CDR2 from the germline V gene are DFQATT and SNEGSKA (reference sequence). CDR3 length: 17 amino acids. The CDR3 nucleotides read TGCAGTGCTAGAGCCCCGGACGGCGCGGGAGTAGCCGATGAGCAGTTCTTC. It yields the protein CSARAPDGAGVADEQFF.

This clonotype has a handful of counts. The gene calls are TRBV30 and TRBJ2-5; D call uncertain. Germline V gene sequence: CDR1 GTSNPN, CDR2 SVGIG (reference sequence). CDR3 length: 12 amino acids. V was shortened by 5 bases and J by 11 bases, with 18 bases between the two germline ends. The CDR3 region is CAWDAGLPGQYF. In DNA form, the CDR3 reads TGTGCCTGGGATGCAGGTCTTCCCGGGCAGTACTTC.

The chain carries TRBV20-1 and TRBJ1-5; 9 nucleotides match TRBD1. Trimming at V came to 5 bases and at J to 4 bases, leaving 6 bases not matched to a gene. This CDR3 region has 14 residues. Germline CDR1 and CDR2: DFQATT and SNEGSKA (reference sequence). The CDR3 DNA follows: TGCAGTGCTCCGGACAGGGGCAGAAATCAGCCCCAGCATTTT. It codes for CSAPDRGRNQPQHF.

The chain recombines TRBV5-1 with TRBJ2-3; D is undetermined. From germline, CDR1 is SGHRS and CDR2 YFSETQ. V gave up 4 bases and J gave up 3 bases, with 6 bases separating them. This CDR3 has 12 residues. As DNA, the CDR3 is TGCGCCAGCAGCGTGGAAACAGATACGCAGTATTTT. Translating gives CASSVETDTQYF.

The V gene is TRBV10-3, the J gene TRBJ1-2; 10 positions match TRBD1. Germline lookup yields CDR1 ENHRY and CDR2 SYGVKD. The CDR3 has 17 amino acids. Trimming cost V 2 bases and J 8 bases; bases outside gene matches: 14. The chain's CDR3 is CAISELGQGVRFDGYTF. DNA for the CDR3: TGTGCCATCAGTGAGCTCGGACAGGGGGTACGGTTCGACGGCTACACCTTC.